Included here is one T cell receptor beta chain sequence, with context. Its matching antigen is unknown. The data were obtained in a study of T cell responses to AZD1222 COVID-19 vaccine. Study-level results: Only a handful of AZD1222 recipients, about six in all, had baseline seropositivity. Repertoires were sampled only after the peak T cell response. Donors, mostly white British, included more females; clonal diversity was possibly underestimated.

Germline V CDR1 and CDR2: LGHDT, YNNKEL (reference sequence). The V end was cut by 2 bases, the J end by 7 bases, with 9 bases between. The CDR3 runs to 14 residues. TCRdb's copy holds only in-frame clones and misses some; the assay was immunoSEQ multiplex PCR. The table records more than 130,000 clones, over 75% of them present only once. The clonotype was recovered from an adult in good health. The specimen comprised peripheral blood, sampled on day 0 of AZD1222 vaccination. The rearrangement uses TRBV3-1 (or the pseudogene TRBV3-2) and TRBJ1-6; D ambiguous. The CDR3 DNA reads TGTGCCAGCAGCCAATTTCCCGGAAATTCACCCCTCCACTTT. It is translated as CASSQFPGNSPLHF.